This T cell receptor (beta chain) was recorded in a study of cytomegalovirus exposure and HLA in healthy donors. General study findings and limits: For cytomegalovirus status, the classifier reportedly gave diagnoses with high specificity and sensitivity.

PCR was performed using 60 Vbeta and 13 Jbeta primers. Profiled with immunoSEQ multiplex PCR; TCRdb holds only in-frame clones, not every one. The data contain around 100,000 clones, less than 80% of them singletons. As to this clone: Antigen specificity is unknown.

Trimming left V 4 bases short and J 2 bases short, with 8 bases between. CDR3 length: 13 residues. Per germline, CDR1 MDHEN and CDR2 SYDVKM. At sampling all donors were nominally healthy, likely with unrecorded immune exposures. The clonotype was recovered from a middle-aged woman in good health and CMV-seronegative. Input material: PBMCs. The chain uses TRBV28 and TRBJ1-1; D not resolved. The CDR3 bases are TGTGCCAGCAGTTATCAGCGTAACACTGAAGCTTTCTTT. It is translated as CASSYQRNTEAFF. The whole variable domain, filled in from reference TRBV28 and TRBJ1-1, reads DVKVTQSSRYLVKRTGEKVFLECVQDMDHENMFWYRQDPGLGLRLIYFSYDVKMKEKGDIPEGYSVSREKKERFSLILESASTNQTSMYLCASSYQRNTEAFFGQGTRLTVV.